These 25 T cell receptor beta chains came from one sample sequenced in a study of early T cells in non-severe SARS-CoV-2 infection. TCRdb reanalysed the 5' RACE reads using MiXCR and keeps one entry per CDR3 protein. The repertoire includes about 33,000 distinct CDR3 sequences, less than 6.5% of them detected once, and roughly 14% sits in the top ten. Sequenced input: whole blood. The receptors derive from an adult who was a healthcare worker with PCR-confirmed SARS-CoV-2 infection or an uninfected control (not recorded which).

This clonotype has more than one count but fewer than ten. V usage is TRBV11-3 and J usage is TRBJ1-1, with TRBD1 identical over 8 bases. Germline values: CDR1 SGHNT, CDR2 YENEEA. This CDR3 has 13 amino acids. With V trimmed by 0 bases and J by 7 bases, 1 base remained unmatched. DNA for the CDR3: TGTGCCAGCAGCTTAGACGGGACAGGTGAAGCTTTCTTT. This sequence encodes CASSLDGTGEAFF.

The chain recombines TRBV28 with TRBJ2-5; TRBD2 aligns across 10 bases. CDR3 length: 15 amino acids. V shed 6 bases and J 5 bases; nucleotides not matched to a gene: 9. Germline V gives CDR1 MDHEN, CDR2 SYDVKM. DNA of the CDR3: TGTGCCAGCAGACAAATGGGGACTAGCGACGAGACCCAGTACTTC. It codes for CASRQMGTSDETQYF.

This clonotype came up many times. The CDR3 DNA follows: TGTGCCAGCAGTACGGGGTCTGAAGATACGCAGTATTTT. Amino acids: CASSTGSEDTQYF. The chain employs TRBV2 and TRBJ2-3, with TRBD2 as a possible D gene (5 bases). Trimming removed 5 bases from V and 5 bases from J, with 11 bases in between. Looked up from germline, CDR1 is SNHLY and CDR2 is FYNNEI. This CDR3 region has 13 residues.

The chain is built from TRBV5-5 and TRBJ2-4; 13 nucleotides line up with TRBD2. The V and J ends lost 2 bases and 5 bases, in that order; junction bases with no gene match: 4. Germline lookup yields CDR1 SGHKS and CDR2 YYEKEE (reference sequence). This CDR3 has 16 residues. In DNA form, the CDR3 reads TGTGCCAGCAGCTTTGGACTAGCGGGGGCCCAAAACATTCAGTACTTC. This gives the protein CASSFGLAGAQNIQYF.

This clonotype was found many times. V is TRBV4-3 and J is TRBJ1-6; D gene unclear. The CDR3 extends over 17 amino acids. Germline CDR1 LGHNA, CDR2 YSLEER. The V gene lost 0 bases and the J gene lost 4 bases, with 13 bases spanning the gap. The CDR3 spells CASSQELGVRYNSPLHF. The CDR3 DNA sequence: TGCGCCAGCAGCCAAGAGTTGGGTGTGAGATATAATTCACCCCTCCACTTT.

The rearrangement uses TRBV2 and TRBJ2-3; 9 bases line up with TRBD2. Germline-derived CDR1 and CDR2 are SNHLY and FYNNEI. The CDR3 extends over 14 amino acids. The junction had 8 bases not matched to a gene; V was cut back by 9 bases and J by 4 bases. The CDR3 spells CASRAASGADTQYF. For the CDR3, the DNA is TGTGCCAGTAGGGCGGCTAGCGGGGCAGATACGCAGTATTTT.

The sample holds a few counts of this clonotype. The V and J genes are TRBV5-1 and TRBJ1-5; weak D call: TRBD1 (5 bases). Deletions cut 0 bases from V and 7 bases from J, with 11 bases between. This CDR3 spans 14 amino acids. Germline V gene sequence: CDR1 SGHRS, CDR2 YFSETQ. The CDR3 nucleotides are TGCGCCAGCAGCTTGGCCCAGGGTGAGCAGCCCCAGCATTTT. Translated: CASSLAQGEQPQHF.

V is TRBV7-6 and J is TRBJ2-7; D gene ambiguous. The V end lost 2 bases, the J end lost 2 bases, and 7 bases lay between the germline ends. Germline V gives CDR1 SGHVS, CDR2 FNYEAQ. There are 13 residues in the CDR3. The CDR3 reads CASSLTETYEQYF. CDR3 DNA: TGTGCCAGCAGCTTAACGGAAACCTACGAGCAGTACTTC.

This clonotype showed up many times. V gene TRBV18 combines with J gene TRBJ1-6, with D perhaps TRBD1 (6 bases). With 3 bases removed from V and 7 bases from J, the gap between germline ends came to 10 bases. In germline, CDR1 is KGHSH, CDR2 LQKENI. CDR3 length equals 14 residues. The CDR3 reads CASSPRTANSPLHF. The CDR3 DNA reads TGTGCCAGCTCACCTCGGACAGCCAATTCACCCCTCCACTTT.

This clonotype was detected many times. The genes are TRBV7-2 and TRBJ1-1, with D unclear. In germline, CDR1 is SGHTA, CDR2 FQGNSA. This CDR3 region has 14 residues. The V gene lost 4 bases and the J gene lost 2 bases, with 11 bases spanning the gap. The DNA of the CDR3 is TGTGCCAGCAGCTCGGTATTTGTTAACACTGAAGCTTTCTTT. It encodes CASSSVFVNTEAFF. The complete variable domain, with remaining parts taken from reference TRBV7-2 and TRBJ1-1, reads GAGVSQSPSNKVTEKGKDVELRCDPISGHTALYWYRQSLGQGLEFLIYFQGNSAPDKSGLPSDRFSAERTGGSVSTLTIQRTQQEDSAVYLCASSSVFVNTEAFFGQGTRLTVV.

Ten or more counts support this clonotype. The chain recombines TRBV2 with TRBJ2-6; D might be TRBD1 or TRBD2, each matching 5 bases. The CDR3 is 16 amino acids. Looked up from germline, CDR1 is SNHLY and CDR2 is FYNNEI. V was trimmed by 7 bases and J by 0 bases, leaving 13 bases between them. The CDR3 sequence: CASTWDGHSGANVLTF. Written as DNA, the CDR3 is TGTGCCAGCACTTGGGACGGCCACTCTGGGGCCAACGTCCTGACTTTC.

This clonotype was counted only a few times. The J gene is TRBJ2-2, the V gene TRBV7-7, with 7 bases matching TRBD1. Germline loops: CDR1 SSHAT, CDR2 FNYEAQ (reference sequence). There are 16 residues in the CDR3. V gave up 5 bases and J gave up 6 bases; unmatched junction bases: 12. The CDR3 sequence is CASSVGANRGAGELFF. The CDR3 region has the DNA TGTGCCAGCAGCGTAGGAGCCAACAGGGGCGCCGGGGAGCTGTTTTTT. The whole variable domain, remainder taken from reference TRBV7-7 and TRBJ2-2, is GAGVSQSPRYKVTKRGQDVTLRCDPISSHATLYWYQQALGQGPEFLTYFNYEAQPDKSGLPSDRFSAERPEGSISTLTIQRTEQRDSAMYRCASSVGANRGAGELFFGEGSRLTVL.

The rearrangement uses TRBV7-9 and TRBJ2-2; either TRBD1 or TRBD2 may supply D (5 bases each). Germline assignment: CDR1 SEHNR and CDR2 FQNEAQ (reference sequence). Trimming removed 4 bases at V and 1 base at J, with 19 bases between. The CDR3 runs to 18 residues. The CDR3 region has the DNA TGTGCCAGCAGCTCCCCTCGAAGGGACCAGAGGAACACCGGGGAGCTGTTTTTT. Protein product: CASSSPRRDQRNTGELFF.

This clonotype was recorded a few times. The chain has TRBV29-1 and TRBJ2-3, with 8 bases fitting TRBD2. This CDR3 region has 14 residues. V shed 3 bases, J shed 0 bases, and the junction held 2 bases outside the gene matches. Per the germline V gene, CDR1 is SQVTM and CDR2 is ANQGSEA. CDR3 sequence (DNA): TGCAGCGTTGAGTCTAGCGGGAGCACAGATACGCAGTATTTT. This encodes CSVESSGSTDTQYF.

This clonotype showed up many times. The CDR3 DNA follows: TGTGCCAGCAGCCAAAGCTGGGACAGGGGGCGAGGAGAGACCCAGTACTTC. The encoded protein is CASSQSWDRGRGETQYF. V and J are TRBV4-2 and TRBJ2-5; 12 positions match TRBD1. This CDR3 has 17 amino acids. Looked up from germline, CDR1 is LGHNA and CDR2 is YNFKEQ. Trimming removed 2 bases from V and 4 bases from J; junction bases left unmatched: 8.

The table lists this clonotype with many counts. V gene TRBV4-2 combines with J gene TRBJ2-2, with D unresolved. In germline, CDR1 is LGHNA, CDR2 YNFKEQ. This CDR3 is 15 amino acids long. V lost 0 bases, J lost 1 base, and 6 bases lay in between. CDR3 protein: CASSQEWGNTGELFF. In nucleotides, the CDR3 is TGTGCCAGCAGCCAAGAATGGGGGAACACCGGGGAGCTGTTTTTT.

This clonotype was seen more than once but under ten times. The rearrangement joins TRBV5-1 to TRBJ2-4; the match to TRBD1 covers 7 bases. The CDR3 consists of 14 residues. Unmatched junction bases numbered 3, after V lost 2 bases and J lost 4 bases. Germline CDR1 reads SGHRS; CDR2 reads YFSETQ. The CDR3 nucleotides read TGCGCCAGCAGCTTAGGGGGACAGAAAAACATTCAGTACTTC. Residues: CASSLGGQKNIQYF.

The V call is TRBV7-6, the J call TRBJ2-5; 7 positions match TRBD2. Germline V lookup: CDR1 SGHVS, CDR2 FNYEAQ. The junction had 5 bases not matched to a gene; V was cut back by 4 bases and J by 3 bases. The length of the CDR3 is 14 residues. The CDR3 region has the DNA TGTGCCAGCAGCTCACCGGGAGGTAAAGAGACCCAGTACTTC. Translation: CASSSPGGKETQYF.

This clonotype has only a few counts. The chain uses TRBV2 and TRBJ1-2; no reliable D call. CDR3 length equals 14 residues. Trimming took off 1 base at V and 7 bases at J, with 13 bases between the two ends. Germline V gene sequence: CDR1 SNHLY, CDR2 FYNNEI. In DNA, the CDR3 is TGTGCCAGCAGTGAAGTTAGAGCTACATCTGGCTACACCTTC. Translation gives CASSEVRATSGYTF.

This clonotype was counted at least ten times. The chain couples TRBV29-1 to TRBJ1-2, with 9 bases aligning to TRBD1. Germline loops: CDR1 SQVTM, CDR2 ANQGSEA. The CDR3 is made up of 13 amino acids. CDR3 loop: CSAPDRGKGGYTF. The CDR3 DNA sequence: TGCAGTGCCCCGGACAGGGGAAAAGGTGGCTACACCTTC.

This clonotype was picked up many times. This chain connects TRBV6-2 or TRBV6-3 to TRBJ2-7, with a possible D match to TRBD1 (5 bases). V was cut by 5 bases and J by 0 bases, with 17 bases left in between. This CDR3 region has 16 residues. From germline, CDR1 is MNHEY and CDR2 SVGEGT. The CDR3 loop reads CASSQGVSRSSYEQYF. The CDR3 DNA is TGTGCCAGCAGTCAGGGCGTGAGTAGGAGCTCCTACGAGCAGTACTTC.

The chain carries TRBV7-2 and TRBJ2-2, with 7 bases that match TRBD1. Germline values: CDR1 SGHTA, CDR2 FQGNSA. The CDR3 sequence is 13 residues long. Trimming removed 5 bases from V and 7 bases from J; junction bases left unmatched: 4. Here the CDR3 reads CASSPQGIGELFF. The CDR3 region has the DNA TGTGCCAGCAGCCCACAGGGGATCGGGGAGCTGTTTTTT. Full variable domain (remainder filled in from reference TRBV7-2 and TRBJ2-2): GAGVSQSPSNKVTEKGKDVELRCDPISGHTALYWYRQSLGQGLEFLIYFQGNSAPDKSGLPSDRFSAERTGGSVSTLTIQRTQQEDSAVYLCASSPQGIGELFFGEGSRLTVL.

This clonotype was seen a handful of times. The rearrangement uses TRBV20-1 and TRBJ2-7; TRBD2 agrees at 11 bases. Germline CDR1 is DFQATT and CDR2 is SNEGSKA (reference sequence). The CDR3 totals 15 residues. Trimming at V came to 1 base and at J to 2 bases, leaving 4 bases not matched to a gene. The CDR3 DNA is TGCAGTGCTAGAGTTCTGACTAGCGGGACCTACGAGCAGTACTTC. Protein sequence: CSARVLTSGTYEQYF.

This clonotype came up many times. The chain combines TRBV6-1 with TRBJ2-3; 9 positions agree with TRBD2. Germline trimming cut 8 bases from V and 6 bases from J; bases unmatched to any gene: 9. Germline V CDR1 and CDR2: MNHNS, SASEGT. The CDR3 runs 14 residues. CDR3 coding DNA: TGTGCCAGCGTGGCGGGGGGGCTGAGGGATACGCAGTATTTT. This translates into CASVAGGLRDTQYF.

The rearrangement joins TRBV4-3 to TRBJ2-3; TRBD2 agrees at 8 bases. Germline V gives CDR1 LGHNA, CDR2 YSLEER. The CDR3 runs to 15 residues. The trim removed 0 bases at V and 6 bases at J, leaving 5 bases unmatched. CDR3 sequence reads: CASSQEEVAGDTQYF. The CDR3 DNA sequence: TGCGCCAGCAGCCAAGAAGAAGTAGCGGGGGATACGCAGTATTTT.